The source of this T cell receptor beta chain is a study of technical replicates of blood from a handful of donors. Profiling relied on immunoSEQ multiplex PCR, and the TCRdb table lists in-frame clones only, not all of them. The table has more than 70,000 clones, 85% to 95% seen once. CDR1 and CDR2 (germline): SGHNT, YYREEE (reference sequence). The CDR3 extends over 15 amino acids. Trimming took off 4 bases at V and 2 bases at J, with 14 bases between the two ends. The origin of this receptor is a human donor in good health. The sample was T cells isolated from PBMCs. J is TRBJ2-3 and V is TRBV5-4, with TRBD2 as a possible D gene (6 bases). This CDR3 is CASSPGSGPTDTQYF. The CDR3 DNA reads as TGTGCCAGCAGCCCCGGGAGCGGCCCCACAGATACGCAGTATTTT.